The 19 T cell receptor beta chains reported below all come from one sample, sequenced in a study of siplizumab effects on memory and regulatory T cells. Profiled with immunoSEQ multiplex PCR; TCRdb holds only in-frame clones, not every one. Here the sample spans about 63,000 clones, around four fifths being singletons. Specimen: memory CD4+ T cells sorted from blood. Every receptor here comes from a human donor in good health.

The gene calls are TRBV13 and TRBJ2-6; 10 positions agree with TRBD2. Per the germline V gene, CDR1 is PRHDT and CDR2 is FYEKMQ (reference sequence). The J segment lost 0 bases and the V segment lost 2 bases, leaving 4 bases of the junction unmatched. The CDR3 runs 18 residues. This CDR3 is CASSLRTSGSSGANVLTF. The CDR3 region has the DNA TGTGCCAGCAGCTTAAGGACTAGCGGAAGCTCTGGGGCCAACGTCCTGACTTTC.

About this clone: In the same sample, other DNA sequences code for this CDR3. The chain has TRBV2 and TRBJ2-3; 15 bases agree with TRBD2. This CDR3 is 16 amino acids long. Losses at the gene ends were 3 bases for V and 4 bases for J; bases not matched to a gene: 2. Germline loops: CDR1 SNHLY, CDR2 FYNNEI. Here the CDR3 DNA reads TGTGCCAGCAGTGAGGGACTAGCGGGAGGCTCAGATACGCAGTATTTT. This gives the protein CASSEGLAGGSDTQYF.

The chain recombines TRBV19 with TRBJ1-5; the D gene is possibly TRBD1 (6 bases). From germline, CDR1 is LNHDA and CDR2 SQIVND (reference sequence). V was trimmed by 7 bases and J by 1 base, leaving 14 bases between them. The CDR3 covers 15 residues. The CDR3, as DNA: TGTGCCAGTACTGCCGGGGGCTGGAGCAATCAGCCCCAGCATTTT. Encoded protein: CASTAGGWSNQPQHF.

The chain uses TRBV19 and TRBJ1-2; unclear D gene. Deletions cut 5 bases from V and 1 base from J, with 8 bases between. There are 13 residues in the CDR3. CDR1 LNHDA and CDR2 SQIVND come from the germline V gene (reference sequence). The DNA for the CDR3 is TGTGCCAGTAGTGTCGACGATAACTATGGCTACACCTTC. It translates to CASSVDDNYGYTF.

This clone has only a few counts. V gene TRBV18 combines with J gene TRBJ2-7; D might be TRBD1 (6 bases). Germline CDR1 and CDR2: KGHSH and LQKENI. Trimming left V 2 bases short and J 3 bases short, with 8 bases between. The CDR3 runs to 13 residues. CDR3 DNA: TGTGCCAGCTCACCAACAGGGAACTACGAGCAGTACTTC. Translating gives CASSPTGNYEQYF.

The chain has TRBV6-1 and TRBJ2-7, with 9 bases matching TRBD2. The junction had 5 bases not matched to a gene; V was cut back by 8 bases and J by 3 bases. The germline CDR1 and CDR2 sequences are MNHNS and SASEGT. There are 13 residues in the CDR3. The CDR3 DNA reads as TGTGCCAGCCGATGGACTAGCGACTACGAGCAGTACTTC. Encoded protein: CASRWTSDYEQYF.

The chain joins TRBV5-1 to TRBJ1-6; D may be TRBD1 (5 bases). The CDR3 totals 16 residues. V was clipped by 6 bases and J by 5 bases, with 18 bases between them. CDR1 SGHRS and CDR2 YFSETQ come from the germline V gene. CDR3 DNA sequence: TGCGCCAGCACCCGGTGGGGGAGGGAGGATAATTCACCCCTCCACTTT. As protein: CASTRWGREDNSPLHF.

The chain couples TRBV7-9 to TRBJ2-1; a weak D match, TRBD2 (6 bases). The CDR3 is 15 amino acids. Germline V lookup: CDR1 SEHNR, CDR2 FQNEAQ (reference sequence). V was clipped by 5 bases and J by 3 bases, with 14 bases between them. For the CDR3, the DNA is TGTGCCAGCAGCCGACCGGGGGTCAACTACAATGAGCAGTTCTTC. Protein sequence: CASSRPGVNYNEQFF.

This chain joins TRBV5-6 and TRBJ2-3, with a tentative D call TRBD2 (5 bases). The CDR3 has 13 residues. Trimming removed 0 bases at V and 3 bases at J, with 5 bases between. Per the germline V gene, CDR1 is SGHDT and CDR2 is YYEEEE. The CDR3, as DNA: TGTGCCAGCAGCTTGGCGGGGACAGATACGCAGTATTTT. Its translation is CASSLAGTDTQYF.

The V and J genes are TRBV6-6 and TRBJ1-1, with no clear D. Trimming cost V 7 bases and J 0 bases, with 0 bases left between them. This CDR3 comprises 10 residues. Germline V gene lookup returns CDR1 MNHNY and CDR2 SVGAGI (reference sequence). The CDR3 DNA reads as TGTGCCAGCATGAACACTGAAGCTTTCTTT. Protein sequence: CASMNTEAFF.

This rearrangement joins TRBV5-1 to TRBJ2-3, with TRBD2 as a possible D gene (6 bases). The CDR3 is 16 residues long. Germline assignment: CDR1 SGHRS and CDR2 YFSETQ. Trimming pared 0 bases from V and 3 bases from J, leaving 14 bases between. CDR3 DNA: TGCGCCAGCAGCTTGGGGGCTAGCGACTTAACAGATACGCAGTATTTT. Its translation is CASSLGASDLTDTQYF.

This chain links TRBV5-1 with TRBJ2-7, with TRBD1 matching 10 bases. Germline CDR1 reads SGHRS; CDR2 reads YFSETQ. The length of the CDR3 is 16 residues. J was trimmed by 2 bases and V by 2 bases; bases with no gene match: 7. Here the CDR3 DNA reads TGCGCCAGCAGCTTCGGGCCGACAGGGGGCGCCTACGAGCAGTACTTC. As protein: CASSFGPTGGAYEQYF.

This clone was seen once. Other DNA sequences from this sample encode an identical CDR3 as well. CDR3 in amino acids: CASSLQGYEQYF. The CDR3 DNA is TGTGCCAGCAGCTTACAGGGGTACGAGCAGTACTTC. J is TRBJ2-7 and V is TRBV5-5; 7 bases line up with TRBD1. The CDR3 has 12 residues. With 2 bases clipped from V and 4 bases from J, the junction kept 0 bases outside the gene matches. The germline V gene has CDR1 SGHKS and CDR2 YYEKEE (reference sequence).

This clone was detected only once. This chain links TRBV30 with TRBJ2-1; D unresolved. Germline loops: CDR1 GTSNPN, CDR2 SVGIG (reference sequence). Trimming removed 0 bases from V and 8 bases from J, with 8 bases in between. The CDR3 is made up of 12 amino acids. The CDR3 loop reads CAWSVQRDEQFF. The CDR3 coding sequence is TGTGCCTGGAGTGTACAAAGAGATGAGCAGTTCTTC.

V usage is TRBV6-5 and J usage is TRBJ1-2; TRBD1 aligns across 7 bases. J lost 0 bases, V lost 0 bases, and 4 bases had no gene match. In germline, CDR1 is MNHEY, CDR2 SVGAGI. The CDR3 is 16 residues long. The CDR3 nucleotides are TGTGCCAGCAGTTACTCCGGGACAGCTGCTAACTATGGCTACACCTTC. Protein sequence: CASSYSGTAANYGYTF.

The chain links TRBV6-5 to TRBJ2-7; TRBD1 agrees at 10 bases. The CDR3 totals 15 residues. Germline V lookup: CDR1 MNHEY, CDR2 SVGAGI. Unmatched junction bases numbered 6, after V lost 7 bases and J lost 0 bases. Here the CDR3 reads CASTPGQGLSYEQYF. CDR3 bases: TGTGCCAGCACCCCGGGACAGGGGCTCTCCTACGAGCAGTACTTC.

The chain combines TRBV7-2 with TRBJ1-4; no reliable D call. The CDR3 sequence is 14 residues long. Trimming shortened V by 5 bases and J by 0 bases, and 7 bases separated the two germline ends. The V gene's germline CDR1 is SGHTA and CDR2 FQGNSA. The CDR3 coding sequence is TGTGCCAGCAGCCCCCATACAACTAATGAAAAACTGTTTTTT. It specifies CASSPHTTNEKLFF.

The rearrangement joins TRBV7-8 to TRBJ1-6; possibly TRBD1 for D (5 bases). V lost 10 bases to trimming and J lost 10 bases, with 20 bases between them. Germline V lookup: CDR1 SGHVS, CDR2 FQNEAQ. The CDR3 runs 14 residues. CDR3 protein: CATRTNGGTSPLHF. The DNA of the CDR3 is TGTGCCACGAGAACCAACGGGGGAACATCACCCCTCCACTTT.

The chain has TRBV10-3 and TRBJ2-7; TRBD2 agrees at 7 bases. CDR1 is ENHRY, CDR2 SYGVKD, per germline. V trimming: 4 bases; J trimming: 1 base; junction bases outside the gene matches: 7. This CDR3 spans 15 amino acids. CDR3 DNA: TGTGCCATCAGTGTCATCGACGGGGGGTCCTACGAGCAGTACTTC. It encodes CAISVIDGGSYEQYF.